Listed here are 28 T cell receptor beta chains from one sample, sequenced in a study of radiotherapy plus CTLA-4 blockade in lung cancer. The method was immunoSEQ multiplex PCR; TCRdb's version includes in-frame clones alone and lacks a portion of them. The data show 70,000 to 90,000 clones, around 73% seen once. The sample was peripheral blood, taken from a patient treated with radiotherapy plus ipilimumab. These receptors originate from a human donor with non-small cell lung cancer who had a complete response to radiotherapy plus ipilimumab.

The chain is built from TRBV5-1 and TRBJ1-6, with 7 bases fitting TRBD1. CDR1 SGHRS and CDR2 YFSETQ come from the germline V gene. Trimming cost V 1 base and J 7 bases; bases outside gene matches: 8. The CDR3 consists of 16 residues. The CDR3 reads CASSLQGGGGNSPLHF. Here the CDR3 DNA reads TGCGCCAGCAGCTTGCAAGGGGGCGGCGGGAATTCACCCCTCCACTTT.

The V and J genes are TRBV27 and TRBJ2-1, with a tentative D call TRBD1 (5 bases). CDR3 length equals 17 residues. Looked up from germline, CDR1 is MNHEY and CDR2 is SMNVEV (reference sequence). Trimming pared 5 bases from V and 0 bases from J, leaving 17 bases between. Here the CDR3 DNA reads TGTGCCAGCAGTATAATCGTGGGGCTTAGCTCCTACAATGAGCAGTTCTTC. Protein sequence: CASSIIVGLSSYNEQFF.

In its sample, this clone was seen a few times. V is TRBV6-1 and J is TRBJ1-4; 8 bases match TRBD1. This CDR3 contains 15 residues. The junction had 5 bases not matched to a gene; V was cut back by 5 bases and J by 3 bases. The germline V gene encodes CDR1 MNHNS and CDR2 SASEGT. The CDR3 region is CASSQDRVSNEKLFF. The CDR3 region has the DNA TGTGCCAGCAGTCAGGACAGGGTTTCTAATGAAAAACTGTTTTTT.

The chain uses TRBV2 and TRBJ2-7; no reliable D call. Germline V gives CDR1 SNHLY, CDR2 FYNNEI. V shed 4 bases and J shed 9 bases, with 10 bases lying between them. This CDR3 is built from 11 residues. CDR3 region: CASSAASSQYF. DNA of the CDR3: TGTGCCAGCAGTGCGGCCAGCTCGCAGTACTTC.

In its sample, this clone was seen once. CDR3 nucleotides: TGTGCCAGTAGTATAGGGACAGGGGAGCAAGAGACCCAGTACTTC. This codes for CASSIGTGEQETQYF. The gene calls are TRBV19 and TRBJ2-5; 9 nucleotides agree with TRBD1. This CDR3 has 15 amino acids. Germline V gives CDR1 LNHDA, CDR2 SQIVND (reference sequence). J gave up 2 bases and V 1 base, and 2 bases lay outside the gene matches.

V usage is TRBV18 and J usage is TRBJ2-6; TRBD2 matches at 12 bases. Unmatched junction bases numbered 6, after V lost 6 bases and J lost 0 bases. The CDR3 covers 18 residues. Germline assignment: CDR1 KGHSH and CDR2 LQKENI. For the CDR3, the DNA is TGTGCCAGCTCCCCCGGACTAGCGGGGATCTCTGGGGCCAACGTCCTGACTTTC. Its protein is CASSPGLAGISGANVLTF.

The rearrangement uses TRBV2 and TRBJ2-5; D is unclear. V dropped 0 bases and J dropped 5 bases, with 13 bases sitting between them. Germline-derived CDR1 and CDR2 are SNHLY and FYNNEI. The CDR3 is 15 amino acids. The CDR3 loop reads CASSEARSGFETQYF. CDR3 bases: TGTGCCAGCAGTGAAGCGCGGTCAGGTTTTGAGACCCAGTACTTC.

This chain links TRBV5-1 with TRBJ2-7; D is ambiguous. The CDR3 runs 15 residues. Per germline, CDR1 SGHRS and CDR2 YFSETQ. V was pared by 8 bases and J by 3 bases, with 21 bases between. The CDR3: CASQTQPLAVYEQYF. CDR3 nucleotides: TGCGCCAGTCAAACACAGCCTTTAGCCGTCTACGAGCAGTACTTC.

The genes are TRBV15 and TRBJ2-1, with D unresolved. V was trimmed by 0 bases and J by 4 bases, leaving 10 bases between them. CDR1 is LNHNV and CDR2 is YYDKDF in the germline V gene (reference sequence). The CDR3 has 15 residues. The CDR3 region is CATSRDPAVYNEQFF. In nucleotides, the CDR3 is TGTGCCACCAGCAGAGATCCGGCGGTTTACAATGAGCAGTTCTTC.

The chain carries TRBV18 and TRBJ2-3; 9 bases agree with TRBD2. The V and J ends lost 3 bases and 7 bases, in that order; junction bases with no gene match: 14. CDR3 length: 17 amino acids. Per germline, CDR1 KGHSH and CDR2 LQKENI. The CDR3: CASSPMGGAGGLNTQYF. CDR3 coding DNA: TGTGCCAGCTCACCGATGGGTGGTGCGGGGGGGCTGAATACGCAGTATTTT.

This clone has ten or more counts. This chain joins TRBV13 and TRBJ1-4; perhaps TRBD1 as D (5 bases). Trimming removed 6 bases at V and 7 bases at J, with 18 bases between. From germline, CDR1 is PRHDT and CDR2 FYEKMQ (reference sequence). The CDR3 contains 15 residues. CDR3 in amino acids: CASSSYEMGGEKLFF. In nucleotides, the CDR3 is TGTGCCAGCAGTTCCTATGAGATGGGGGGTGAAAAACTGTTTTTT.

This chain links TRBV18 with TRBJ2-2, with TRBD1 matching over 8 bases. V shed 2 bases, J shed 5 bases, and the junction held 4 bases outside the gene matches. CDR3 size: 15 residues. Looked up from germline, CDR1 is KGHSH and CDR2 is LQKENI. The CDR3 sequence: CASSPAGQATGELFF. The CDR3 DNA reads TGTGCCAGCTCACCAGCGGGACAGGCGACCGGGGAGCTGTTTTTT. Filled out from reference TRBV18 and TRBJ2-2, the complete variable domain reads NAGVMQNPRHLVRRRGQEARLRCSPMKGHSHVYWYRQLPEEGLKFMVYLQKENIIDESGMPKERFSAEFPKEGPSILRIQQVVRGDSAAYFCASSPAGQATGELFFGEGSRLTVL.

This clone was recorded a few times. This rearrangement joins TRBV13 to TRBJ1-2; tentatively, D is TRBD1 (6 bases). The CDR3 covers 15 residues. V lost 5 bases, J lost 5 bases, and 18 bases lay in between. The germline V gene encodes CDR1 PRHDT and CDR2 FYEKMQ (reference sequence). The CDR3 bases are TGTGCCAGCAGCCCGGGGGGCCCTGGGGGTTATGGCTACACCTTC. Its translation: CASSPGGPGGYGYTF.

The chain is built from TRBV7-6 and TRBJ1-2; D remains unclear. The CDR3 totals 12 residues. From germline, CDR1 is SGHVS and CDR2 FNYEAQ. V was pared by 5 bases and J by 8 bases, with 12 bases between. CDR3 bases: TGTGCCAGCAGCCCTATGTCAGTCGGCTACACCTTC. Its translation is CASSPMSVGYTF.

The chain is built from TRBV9 and TRBJ2-7; D gene uncertain. Looked up from germline, CDR1 is SGDLS and CDR2 is YYNGEE. CDR3 length: 14 residues. Trimming shortened V by 6 bases and J by 2 bases, and 15 bases separated the two germline ends. The CDR3 sequence: CASTPGLFTYEQYF. In nucleotides, the CDR3 is TGTGCCAGCACCCCAGGTTTATTCACCTACGAGCAGTACTTC.

V and J are TRBV7-2 and TRBJ2-7; perhaps TRBD2 as D (7 bases). CDR3 length: 13 residues. V was clipped by 2 bases and J by 5 bases, with 10 bases between them. Germline V gives CDR1 SGHTA, CDR2 FQGNSA. CDR3 coding DNA: TGTGCCAGCAGCTTAAGGGAGGGGGACGAGCAGTACGTC. Residues: CASSLREGDEQYV.

V is TRBV10-3 and J is TRBJ2-3; D gene ambiguous. Trimming shortened V by 7 bases and J by 3 bases, and 11 bases separated the two germline ends. CDR1 is ENHRY, CDR2 SYGVKD, per germline. The CDR3 covers 13 residues. CDR3 sequence: CAINREKTDTQYF. The CDR3 DNA reads as TGTGCCATCAATCGCGAAAAGACAGATACGCAGTATTTT.

To note about this clone: Other DNA sequences from this sample encode an identical CDR3 as well. The chain carries TRBV18 and TRBJ1-2; tentatively, D is TRBD1 (5 bases). The CDR3 covers 13 residues. Germline V CDR1 and CDR2: KGHSH, LQKENI. With 0 bases removed from V and 4 bases from J, the gap between germline ends came to 6 bases. In DNA form, the CDR3 reads TGTGCCAGCTCACCACCAGACAGCTATGGCTACACCTTC. It codes for CASSPPDSYGYTF.

The chain joins TRBV27 to TRBJ2-7; 7 bases align to TRBD1. The CDR3 spans 12 residues. CDR1 and CDR2 from the germline V gene are MNHEY and SMNVEV (reference sequence). V trimming: 6 bases; J trimming: 4 bases; junction bases outside the gene matches: 3. The CDR3, as DNA: TGTGCCAGCAGCTTACAGGGGTACGAGCAGTACTTC. Its protein product is CASSLQGYEQYF.

J is TRBJ2-6 and V is TRBV9; D unclear. From germline, CDR1 is SGDLS and CDR2 YYNGEE. CDR3 length: 13 residues. Trimming shortened V by 6 bases and J by 0 bases, and 4 bases separated the two germline ends. Written as DNA, the CDR3 is TGTGCCAGCAAGAGCTCTGGGGCCAACGTCCTGACTTTC. This codes for CASKSSGANVLTF.

V is TRBV29-1 and J is TRBJ2-2; 9 bases align to TRBD1. The CDR3 runs 15 residues. The germline V gene encodes CDR1 SQVTM and CDR2 ANQGSEA. Trimming took 5 bases from V and 7 from J; bases not matched to a gene: 11. CDR3 in amino acids: CSVLGQGTQNGELFF. DNA of the CDR3: TGCAGCGTTTTGGGACAGGGAACTCAGAACGGGGAGCTGTTTTTT.

The chain has TRBV27 and TRBJ1-5, with D uncertain. CDR1 is MNHEY, CDR2 SMNVEV, per germline (reference sequence). There are 12 residues in the CDR3. Trimming took off 4 bases at V and 3 bases at J, with 4 bases between the two ends. The CDR3 DNA follows: TGTGCCAGCAGTTCGGCCAATCAGCCCCAGCATTTT. This translates into CASSSANQPQHF.

The chain uses TRBV14 and TRBJ1-2; possibly TRBD1 for D (5 bases). The V gene's germline CDR1 is SGHDN and CDR2 FVKESK. V lost 0 bases and J lost 8, with 13 bases in between. The CDR3 consists of 14 residues. CDR3 DNA sequence: TGTGCCAGCAGCCAAGATACGAGGGGTTCCGGCTACACCTTC. It yields the protein CASSQDTRGSGYTF.

CDR3 nucleotide sequence: TGTGCCAGCACACCTGACAGAGTGAACACTGAAGCTTTCTTT. The encoded protein is CASTPDRVNTEAFF. V is TRBV11-2 and J is TRBJ1-1, with D possibly matching TRBD1 (5 bases). This CDR3 spans 14 amino acids. Per germline, CDR1 SGHAT and CDR2 FQNNGV. Trimming stripped 7 bases from V and 0 bases from J, with 12 bases between.

The chain links TRBV7-8 to TRBJ1-6; D may be TRBD1 (5 bases). This CDR3 region has 15 residues. Trimming left V 3 bases short and J 5 bases short, with 11 bases between. Per germline, CDR1 SGHVS and CDR2 FQNEAQ. The CDR3 here is CASSFKGLNNSPLHF. DNA of the CDR3: TGTGCCAGCAGCTTCAAGGGGCTTAATAATTCACCCCTCCACTTT.

V gene TRBV4-1 combines with J gene TRBJ1-6, with TRBD1 as a possible D gene (6 bases). Germline values: CDR1 MGHRA, CDR2 YSYEKL. V lost 7 bases, J lost 5 bases, and 15 bases lay in between. The CDR3 runs to 15 residues. CDR3: CASTPREGDNSPLHF. In nucleotides, the CDR3 is TGCGCCAGCACCCCTCGGGAGGGGGATAATTCACCCCTCCACTTT.

The chain employs TRBV5-6 and TRBJ2-1; D is perhaps TRBD1 (5 bases). The germline V gene encodes CDR1 SGHDT and CDR2 YYEEEE. Trimming removed 4 bases from V and 4 bases from J, with 9 bases in between. This CDR3 has 13 residues. As DNA, the CDR3 is TGTGCCAGCAGCATTCAGGGTTACAATGAGCAGTTCTTC. This gives the protein CASSIQGYNEQFF.

The rearrangement joins TRBV5-4 to TRBJ2-2; TRBD1 is a possible D gene (6 bases). This CDR3 has 15 amino acids. Trimming stripped 5 bases from V and 0 bases from J, with 11 bases between. The germline gives CDR1 SGHNT, CDR2 YYREEE (reference sequence). DNA for the CDR3: TGTGCCAGCAGTTCCGGGACATCGAACACCGGGGAGCTGTTTTTT. Its translation: CASSSGTSNTGELFF.